These 5 T cell receptor beta chains were sequenced from one sample in a study of blood T cell repertoires in COVID-19. The method was immunoSEQ multiplex PCR; TCRdb's version includes in-frame clones alone and lacks a portion of them. The sample has about 130,000 clones, approximately 80% seen once. The sample comprised peripheral blood. The receptors shown here come from a man aged 55-75 years with acute or convalescent COVID-19.

The table lists this clone with a count of one. V and J are TRBV2 and TRBJ1-6; 7 bases line up with TRBD1. Germline V lookup: CDR1 SNHLY, CDR2 FYNNEI. The CDR3 sequence is 19 residues long. Trimming at V came to 7 bases and at J to 0 bases, leaving 15 bases not matched to a gene. The CDR3 reads CASNLKRSGGSSYNSPLHF. Here the CDR3 DNA reads TGTGCCAGCAACCTGAAGAGGTCAGGGGGGAGCTCCTATAATTCACCCCTCCACTTT.

The V gene is TRBV5-1, the J gene TRBJ1-1; the D gene is possibly TRBD1 (6 bases). V was trimmed by 2 bases and J by 1 base, leaving 15 bases between them. CDR3 length: 16 residues. In germline, CDR1 is SGHRS, CDR2 YFSETQ. The CDR3 reads CASSFLPQGGNTEAFF. The CDR3, as DNA: TGCGCCAGCAGCTTTTTACCACAGGGTGGGAACACTGAAGCTTTCTTT.

As DNA, the CDR3 is TGTGCCAGTAGTATTTCAGGGGGCCGAGGCGGGGAGCTGTTTTTT. Its protein is CASSISGGRGGELFF. The rearrangement links TRBV19 to TRBJ2-2, with 8 bases lining up with TRBD1. Germline CDR1 LNHDA, CDR2 SQIVND (reference sequence). Trimming took 3 bases from V and 7 from J; bases not matched to a gene: 7. The CDR3 contains 15 residues.

The V and J genes are TRBV3-1 (or the pseudogene TRBV3-2) and TRBJ2-5, with D maybe TRBD1 (6 bases). The CDR3 totals 16 residues. Germline V gene sequence: CDR1 LGHDT, CDR2 YNNKEL (reference sequence). Between the trimmed V and J ends, which lost 4 bases and 4 bases, there was a span of 19 bases. CDR3 amino acids: CASSPGRLKDRETQYF. As DNA, the CDR3 is TGTGCCAGCAGCCCTGGTAGGTTGAAGGACAGAGAGACCCAGTACTTC.

This clone was counted a few times. The sample carries other DNA sequences with the same CDR3. The chain employs TRBV18 and TRBJ1-6; D is perhaps TRBD1 (5 bases). The CDR3 spans 15 residues. CDR1 and CDR2 (germline): KGHSH, LQKENI. Trimming took 2 bases from V and 7 from J, leaving 12 bases between them. In DNA form, the CDR3 reads TGTGCCAGCTCACCAGGGACTGGAGAAAATTCACCCCTCCACTTT. Translation: CASSPGTGENSPLHF.